Below, 7 T cell receptor beta chains from the same sample are listed, as sequenced in a study of T cell clonality in common variable immunodeficiency. Sequenced by immunoSEQ multiplex PCR; TCRdb stores in-frame clones only, minus some. This set yields about 81,000 clones and no singletons; the top ten hold 0.75% to 1%. Sequenced material: peripheral blood mononuclear cells. The origin of the receptors is a person aged 18 to 75 in good health.

A note on this clone: The read terminates 3 residues before the CDR3 end, so the remaining end is supplied by the germline J gene. This chain uses TRBV20-1 with TRBJ2-7, with D tentatively TRBD2 (6 bases). Germline CDR1 and CDR2: DFQATT and SNEGSKA (reference sequence). The V and J ends lost 1 base and 2 bases respectively, with 9 bases between them. CDR3 length: 13 amino acids. The sequenced CDR3 bases are TGCAGTGCTAGAGCCAGACTAGCCTACGAG. Protein product: CSARARLAYE. The whole CDR3 protein reads CSARARLAYEQYF.

This clone was observed at least ten times. Read sequence stops 3 residues before the CDR3 end, and the germline J gene provides the missing end. This chain joins TRBV5-1 and TRBJ2-7, with unresolved D. Germline values: CDR1 SGHRS, CDR2 YFSETQ. V was shortened by 4 bases and J by 4 bases, with 15 bases between the two germline ends. The CDR3 totals 14 residues. The CDR3 sequence is CASSPAPTEYEQYF. Partial CDR3 DNA: TGCGCCAGCAGCCCCGCCCCTACAGAATACGAG. The full variable domain, with the rest looked up from reference TRBV5-1 and TRBJ2-7, is KAGVTQTPRYLIKTRGQQVTLSCSPISGHRSVSWYQQTPGQGLQFLFEYFSETQRNKGNFPGRFSGRQFSNSRSEMNVSTLELGDSALYLCASSPAPTEYEQYFGPGTRLTVT.

This clone was recorded at least ten times. The read terminates 3 residues ahead of where the CDR3 ends, so the germline J gene completes it. The J gene is TRBJ1-2, the V gene TRBV10-1; D is undetermined. In germline, CDR1 is WNHNN, CDR2 SYGVQD (reference sequence). V was pared by 9 bases and J by 7 bases, with 18 bases between. The CDR3 covers 13 residues. The sequenced part of the CDR3 DNA is TGCGCCAGTTGCCCGACAAGCACCCTTGGC. This translates into CASCPTSTLG. The entire CDR3 protein is CASCPTSTLGYTF.

This clone showed up many times. The CDR3 end is not reached by the read, which stops 3 residues before it; the germline J gene fills it in. The chain links TRBV6-2 or TRBV6-3 to TRBJ1-5, with D possibly being TRBD1 (5 bases). V lost 6 bases, J lost 3 bases, and 15 bases lay in between. There are 15 residues in the CDR3. Germline loops: CDR1 MNHEY, CDR2 SVGEGT. This CDR3 is CASRPGWEDNQPQHF. Partial CDR3 DNA: TGTGCCAGCAGACCAGGGTGGGAAGACAATCAGCCC.

As concerns this clone: Read data end 3 residues before the CDR3 end; the end is taken from the germline J gene. The chain uses TRBV7-2 and TRBJ2-5, with a tentative D call TRBD2 (6 bases). Trimming left V 5 bases short and J 5 bases short, with 12 bases between. The germline gives CDR1 SGHTA, CDR2 FQGNSA. The CDR3 is made up of 13 amino acids. CDR3 protein: CASSGGGLETQYF. Incomplete CDR3 DNA: TGTGCCAGCAGCGGAGGAGGGCTGGAGACC. The full variable domain, with the rest looked up from reference TRBV7-2 and TRBJ2-5, is GAGVSQSPSNKVTEKGKDVELRCDPISGHTALYWYRQSLGQGLEFLIYFQGNSAPDKSGLPSDRFSAERTGGSVSTLTIQRTQQEDSAVYLCASSGGGLETQYFGPGTRLLVL.

This clone occurred many times. The read gets to within 3 residues of the CDR3 end, and the germline J gene fills in the rest. J is TRBJ2-1 and V is TRBV6-2 or TRBV6-3; TRBD1 is a possible D gene (5 bases). V lost 2 bases and J 8 bases, leaving 10 bases between the germline ends. Per germline, CDR1 MNHEY and CDR2 SVGEGT. CDR3 size: 13 residues. CDR3 region: CASSYQGRDEQFF. The sequenced CDR3 bases are TGTGCCAGCAGTTACCAGGGCAGGGATGAG.

In its sample, this clone was seen many times. From the germline J gene comes the end of the CDR3, since the read stops 3 residues before it. This chain joins TRBV7-2 and TRBJ2-4, with TRBD1 identical over 8 bases. The CDR3 runs 14 residues. Germline CDR1 and CDR2: SGHTA and FQGNSA. V lost 7 bases, J lost 4 bases, and 6 bases stayed unmatched. The sequenced part of the CDR3 DNA is TGTGCCAGCACCAACCGACAGGGGAAAAACATT. This sequence encodes CASTNRQGKNI. The entire CDR3 is CASTNRQGKNIQYF.